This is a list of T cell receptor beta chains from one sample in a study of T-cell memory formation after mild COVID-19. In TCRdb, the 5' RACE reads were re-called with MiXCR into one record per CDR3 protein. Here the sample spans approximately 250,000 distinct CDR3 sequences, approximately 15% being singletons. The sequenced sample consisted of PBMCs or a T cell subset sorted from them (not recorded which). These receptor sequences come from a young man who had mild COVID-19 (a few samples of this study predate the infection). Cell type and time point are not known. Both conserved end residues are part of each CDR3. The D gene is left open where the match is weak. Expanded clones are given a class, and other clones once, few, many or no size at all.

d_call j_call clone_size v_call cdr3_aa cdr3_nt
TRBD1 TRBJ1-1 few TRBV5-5 CASSYPQGTNTEAFF TGTGCCAGCAGCTACCCACAGGGGACCAACACTGAAGCTTTCTTT
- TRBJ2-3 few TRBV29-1 CSVATGMATDTQYF TGCAGCGTTGCTACGGGAATGGCCACAGATACGCAGTATTTT
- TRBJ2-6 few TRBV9 CASSVALGTRGANVLTF TGTGCCAGCAGCGTAGCCCTAGGGACACGGGGGGCCAACGTCCTGACTTTC
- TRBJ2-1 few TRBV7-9 CASSARDSPEQFF TGTGCCAGCAGCGCACGGGACTCGCCAGAGCAGTTCTTC
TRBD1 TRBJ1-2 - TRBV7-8 CASSSAGTGGYGYTF TGTGCCAGCAGCAGTGCCGGGACAGGGGGTTATGGCTACACCTTC
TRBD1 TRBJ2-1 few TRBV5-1 CASSLGQGDRGEQFF TGCGCCAGCAGCTTGGGACAGGGGGATAGGGGTGAGCAGTTCTTC
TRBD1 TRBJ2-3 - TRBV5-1 CASSPGQGIGGTQYF TGCGCCAGCAGCCCTGGACAGGGAATAGGTGGTACGCAGTATTTT
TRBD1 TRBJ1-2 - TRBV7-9 CASRRDRPNYGYTF TGTGCCAGCCGCCGGGACAGGCCTAACTATGGCTACACCTTC
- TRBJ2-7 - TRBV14 CASSHPVSYEQYF TGTGCCAGCAGCCACCCAGTCTCCTACGAGCAGTACTTC
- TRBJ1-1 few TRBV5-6 CASSFSWRGKNTEAFF TGTGCCAGCAGCTTTTCCTGGAGGGGGAAGAACACTGAAGCTTTCTTT
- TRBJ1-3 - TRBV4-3 CASSQEGFLSGNTIYF TGCGCCAGCAGCCAAGAAGGATTTCTCTCTGGAAACACCATATATTTT
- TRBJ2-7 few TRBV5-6 CASSFSDGIYEQYF TGTGCCAGCAGCTTTTCTGACGGAATATACGAGCAGTACTTC
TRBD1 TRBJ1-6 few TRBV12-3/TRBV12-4 CASSLDRRSSYNSPLHF TGTGCCAGCAGCCTGGACAGGAGGAGCTCCTATAATTCACCCCTCCACTTT
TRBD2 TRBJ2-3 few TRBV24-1 CATSDTQRAGGLVDTQYF TGTGCCACCAGTGATACGCAGCGGGCGGGGGGTCTTGTAGATACGCAGTATTTT
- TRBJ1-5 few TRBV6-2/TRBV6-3 CASSSRQNQPQHF TGTGCCAGCAGTTCCCGACAGAATCAGCCCCAGCATTTT
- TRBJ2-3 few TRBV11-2 CASSSRRDAYTDTQYF TGTGCCAGCAGCTCTAGACGGGACGCCTACACAGATACGCAGTATTTT
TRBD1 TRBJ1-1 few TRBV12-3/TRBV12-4 CASSFQGGNTEAFF TGTGCCAGCAGTTTCCAGGGGGGGAACACTGAAGCTTTCTTT
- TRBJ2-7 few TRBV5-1 CASSSYGALLGEQYF TGCGCCAGCAGCTCCTACGGGGCACTCCTTGGCGAGCAGTACTTC
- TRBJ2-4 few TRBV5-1 CASSLVSGQKLAKNIQYF TGCGCCAGCAGCTTGGTATCCGGGCAGAAACTAGCCAAAAACATTCAGTACTTC
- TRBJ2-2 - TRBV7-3 CASSLTYGAGELFF TGTGCCAGCAGCTTAACGTATGGGGCCGGGGAGCTGTTTTTT
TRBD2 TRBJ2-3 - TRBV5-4 CASSLLGGAPDTQYF TGTGCCAGCAGCTTGCTCGGGGGGGCCCCAGATACGCAGTATTTT
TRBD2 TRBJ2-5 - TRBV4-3 CASSSQVGRGAQETQYF TGCGCCAGCAGCTCCCAAGTTGGGCGGGGGGCCCAAGAGACCCAGTACTTC
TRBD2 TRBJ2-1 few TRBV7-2 CASSPRGGNEQFF TGTGCCAGCAGCCCCCGCGGGGGTAATGAGCAGTTCTTC
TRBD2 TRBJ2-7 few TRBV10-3 CATGLAGATSYEQYF TGTGCCACCGGACTAGCGGGGGCAACCTCCTACGAGCAGTACTTC
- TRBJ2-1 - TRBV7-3 CASSLIWRGSYNEQFF TGTGCCAGCAGCTTAATTTGGCGGGGCTCCTACAATGAGCAGTTCTTC
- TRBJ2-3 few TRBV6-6 CASSFPDWDTQYF TGTGCCAGCAGTTTCCCGGACTGGGATACGCAGTATTTT
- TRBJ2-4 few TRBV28 CASSPQPGGRYIQYF TGTGCCAGCAGTCCCCAGCCGGGGGGCCGATACATTCAGTACTTC
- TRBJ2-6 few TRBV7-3 CASSLGLGGLLSGANVLTF TGTGCCAGCAGCTTAGGTTTAGGAGGACTACTCTCTGGGGCCAACGTCCTGACTTTC
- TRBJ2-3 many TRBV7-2 CASSPGLATDTQYF TGTGCCAGCAGCCCCGGACTGGCCACAGATACGCAGTATTTT
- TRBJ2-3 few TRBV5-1 CASKRARGIDTQYF TGCGCCAGCAAGCGGGCCAGGGGGATAGATACGCAGTATTTT
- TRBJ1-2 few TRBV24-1 CATSVPGSEGYTF TGTGCCACCAGTGTGCCGGGGAGTGAGGGCTACACCTTC
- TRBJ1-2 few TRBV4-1 CASSQGPGGGSFGGYTF TGCGCCAGCAGCCAAGGCCCCGGGGGGGGATCTTTCGGTGGCTACACCTTC
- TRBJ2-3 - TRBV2 CASSWEPELTDTQYF TGTGCCAGCAGCTGGGAACCCGAGCTCACAGATACGCAGTATTTT
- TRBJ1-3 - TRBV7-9 CASSSQGNTIYF TGTGCCAGCAGCTCGCAGGGAAACACCATATATTTT